The next 18 T cell receptor beta chains were all read from a single sample in a study of T cell responses to AZD1222 COVID-19 vaccine. Only in-frame clones appear in the TCRdb table, and some are missing; sequencing was by immunoSEQ multiplex PCR. The sample has approximately 91,000 clones, about 88% seen once. Sequences were derived from peripheral blood, sampled on day 0 of AZD1222 vaccination. The receptors derive from an adult in good health.

This clone has a handful of counts. The chain recombines TRBV7-7 with TRBJ2-1; no definite D call. The CDR3 spans 15 residues. Germline V gives CDR1 SSHAT, CDR2 FNYEAQ (reference sequence). V shed 2 bases and J shed 8 bases, with 16 bases lying between them. The CDR3 coding sequence is TGTGCCAGCAGCTTACATGGGCCCCCAGGCGATGAGCAGTTCTTC. Its protein product is CASSLHGPPGDEQFF.

V usage is TRBV6-5 and J usage is TRBJ2-5, with 7 bases matching TRBD2. CDR1 is MNHEY, CDR2 SVGAGI, per germline. This CDR3 is 16 amino acids long. With V trimmed by 2 bases and J by 5 bases, 11 bases remained unmatched. The CDR3 sequence: CASSYGAGAGEETQYF. In nucleotides, the CDR3 is TGTGCCAGCAGTTACGGGGCCGGTGCGGGGGAGGAGACCCAGTACTTC.

The chain joins TRBV5-1 to TRBJ2-2; 12 nucleotides agree with TRBD2. CDR3 length: 19 residues. V trimming: 5 bases; J trimming: 2 bases; junction bases outside the gene matches: 13. Germline values: CDR1 SGHRS, CDR2 YFSETQ. CDR3 amino acids: CASRVTSGGDLPNTGELFF. The DNA for the CDR3 is TGCGCCAGCAGGGTGACTAGCGGGGGAGACTTACCTAACACCGGGGAGCTGTTTTTT. Combining the CDR3 with reference TRBV5-1 and TRBJ2-2 gives the whole variable domain KAGVTQTPRYLIKTRGQQVTLSCSPISGHRSVSWYQQTPGQGLQFLFEYFSETQRNKGNFPGRFSGRQFSNSRSEMNVSTLELGDSALYLCASRVTSGGDLPNTGELFFGEGSRLTVL.

The rearrangement uses TRBV19 and TRBJ2-2, with D possibly being TRBD2 (5 bases). Trimming removed 1 base at V and 4 bases at J, with 16 bases between. The germline CDR1 and CDR2 sequences are LNHDA and SQIVND (reference sequence). The CDR3 is 17 residues long. This CDR3 reads CASSIGRGLVGTGELFF. CDR3 bases: TGTGCCAGTAGTATAGGACGAGGGTTGGTGGGCACCGGGGAGCTGTTTTTT.

At least ten counts were recorded for this clone. The chain links TRBV2 to TRBJ2-7; D is perhaps TRBD1 (6 bases). This CDR3 has 13 residues. The germline gives CDR1 SNHLY, CDR2 FYNNEI. V gave up 7 bases and J gave up 1 base, with 11 bases separating them. CDR3 DNA sequence: TGTGCCAGCAACCCGACAGGTTCCTACGAGCAGTACTTC. Translated, it gives CASNPTGSYEQYF.

The chain is built from TRBV5-1 and TRBJ2-3; D is perhaps TRBD2 (5 bases). The CDR3 contains 14 residues. Germline loops: CDR1 SGHRS, CDR2 YFSETQ. The V end lost 3 bases, the J end lost 0 bases, and 8 bases lay between the germline ends. The CDR3 region has the DNA TGCGCCAGCAGCTGGGCGGGTAGCACAGATACGCAGTATTTT. Amino acid sequence: CASSWAGSTDTQYF.

The J gene is TRBJ1-2, the V gene TRBV5-1; the D gene is possibly TRBD1 (5 bases). Germline CDR1 and CDR2: SGHRS and YFSETQ. The CDR3 runs to 15 residues. The germline V and J ends were trimmed by 4 bases and 0 bases, with 13 bases remaining between them. This CDR3 reads CASSPSGGTNYGYTF. In DNA, the CDR3 is TGCGCCAGCAGCCCCTCCGGGGGGACTAACTATGGCTACACCTTC.

The genes are TRBV14 and TRBJ2-5, with D possibly being TRBD1 (5 bases). CDR1 is SGHDN, CDR2 FVKESK, per germline. The CDR3 spans 16 residues. Trimming left V 0 bases short and J 5 bases short, with 16 bases between. The CDR3: CASSQDTPGSGETQYF. CDR3 DNA sequence: TGTGCCAGCAGCCAAGATACCCCAGGGTCCGGGGAGACCCAGTACTTC.

The V and J genes are TRBV7-3 and TRBJ2-5, with D perhaps given as TRBD1 or TRBD2 (5 bases each). The germline gives CDR1 SGHTA, CDR2 FQGTGA. This CDR3 has 13 amino acids. Deletions cut 5 bases from V and 7 bases from J, with 14 bases between. CDR3 region: CASSPGEGRTQYF. In DNA, the CDR3 is TGTGCCAGCAGCCCCGGAGAGGGGCGGACCCAGTACTTC.

The V and J genes are TRBV7-8 and TRBJ2-5, with D perhaps TRBD2 (6 bases). Germline loops: CDR1 SGHVS, CDR2 FQNEAQ. Between the trimmed V and J ends, which lost 1 base and 5 bases, there was a span of 14 bases. The CDR3 is made up of 15 amino acids. For the CDR3, the DNA is TGTGCCAGCAGCTTAGGGGCGGTAGGGAGGGAGACCCAGTACTTC. Translation gives CASSLGAVGRETQYF.

This clone was counted a few times. Other nucleotide sequences from this sample produce the same CDR3. The chain carries TRBV18 and TRBJ2-7; D may match TRBD1 or TRBD2 (7 bases each). Per germline, CDR1 KGHSH and CDR2 LQKENI. This CDR3 contains 14 residues. V lost 3 bases and J lost 5, with 14 bases in between. This CDR3 is CASSPQTGRDEQYF. The CDR3 DNA follows: TGTGCCAGCTCACCTCAGACAGGGAGGGACGAGCAGTACTTC.

The rearrangement links TRBV7-2 to TRBJ1-1, with TRBD1 matching over 7 bases. The CDR3 runs 14 residues. V lost 5 bases and J lost 4; bases outside the gene matches: 7. CDR1 SGHTA and CDR2 FQGNSA come from the germline V gene. The CDR3, as DNA: TGTGCCAGCAGCCGGGGACAGCAGGGCACTGAAGCTTTCTTT. This translates into CASSRGQQGTEAFF.

V usage is TRBV6-5 and J usage is TRBJ1-1; D remains unclear. The germline V and J ends were trimmed by 4 bases and 4 bases, with 4 bases remaining between them. Germline V gene sequence: CDR1 MNHEY, CDR2 SVGAGI. There are 11 residues in the CDR3. The CDR3 sequence: CASSFSTEAFF. CDR3 sequence (DNA): TGTGCCAGCAGTTTCTCCACTGAAGCTTTCTTT.

The V gene is TRBV7-9, the J gene TRBJ2-3; D ambiguous. Per germline, CDR1 SEHNR and CDR2 FQNEAQ (reference sequence). Trimming removed 5 bases from V and 6 bases from J, with 9 bases in between. The CDR3 extends over 12 amino acids. CDR3 DNA sequence: TGTGCCAGCAGCCCGGATGTTGATACGCAGTATTTT. Translating it yields CASSPDVDTQYF.

This rearrangement joins TRBV30 to TRBJ1-5; 9 nucleotides align to TRBD1. The CDR3 spans 13 residues. CDR1 and CDR2 from the germline V gene are GTSNPN and SVGIG (reference sequence). After removal of 3 bases from V and 5 bases from J, the junction contained 2 bases not matched to a gene. The CDR3 DNA follows: TGTGCCTGGAGCGGACAGGGGTATCAGCCCCAGCATTTT. Translating it yields CAWSGQGYQPQHF.

The CDR3 region is CASSLGLVFYNEQFF. The CDR3 DNA sequence: TGTGCCAGCAGCTTGGGGCTAGTGTTTTACAATGAGCAGTTCTTC. V is TRBV5-6 and J is TRBJ2-1; D is ambiguous. Trimming removed 0 bases from V and 4 bases from J, with 11 bases in between. CDR3 length: 15 residues. CDR1 and CDR2 from the germline V gene are SGHDT and YYEEEE. Combining the CDR3 with reference TRBV5-6 and TRBJ2-1 gives the whole variable domain DAGVTQSPTHLIKTRGQQVTLRCSPKSGHDTVSWYQQALGQGPQFIFQYYEEEERQRGNFPDRFSGHQFPNYSSELNVNALLLGDSALYLCASSLGLVFYNEQFFGPGTRLTVL.

This chain connects TRBV15 to TRBJ1-6, with a weak D call TRBD1 (5 bases). Germline loops: CDR1 LNHNV, CDR2 YYDKDF (reference sequence). Trimming left V 8 bases short and J 9 bases short, with 14 bases between. The CDR3 covers 13 residues. The CDR3 DNA reads as TGTGCCACCGGACCCGGGAGGGGTTCACCCCTCCACTTT. It is translated as CATGPGRGSPLHF.

The chain is built from TRBV7-2 and TRBJ2-7; 13 bases align to TRBD2. In germline, CDR1 is SGHTA, CDR2 FQGNSA. The CDR3 has 18 amino acids. V was clipped by 0 bases and J by 0 bases; unmatched bases: 5. The CDR3 bases are TGTGCCAGCAGCTTAGCTGGGACTAGCGGGGCATCCTCCTACGAGCAGTACTTC. Translation: CASSLAGTSGASSYEQYF.